The rows below give T cell receptor beta chains drawn from one sample of a study of cytomegalovirus exposure and HLA in healthy donors. Libraries were prepared by immunoSEQ multiplex PCR; TCRdb keeps only in-frame clonotypes and omits some of them. The profile shows about 70,000 clones, 92% of them singletons. The sequenced sample consisted of PBMCs. All receptors derive from a man younger than 30 in good health and CMV-seropositive. Both conserved end residues are part of each CDR3. The order of the fields is J gene, clone size, D gene, V gene, CDR3 DNA, CDR3 protein. A D gene is named only where the DNA matches it firmly. A row's size may be missing; if present it is once, few, many or a size class.

J gene: TRBJ2-2; clone size: once; D gene: -; V gene: TRBV11-2; CDR3 DNA: TGTGCCAGCAGCCACATTGTGGGCAGGGGAGGGGAGCTGTTTTTT; CDR3 protein: CASSHIVGRGGELFF
J gene: TRBJ2-2; clone size: -; D gene: -; V gene: TRBV10-1; CDR3 DNA: TGCGCCAGCAGTGACAGGGTTACCGGGGAGCTGTTTTTT; CDR3 protein: CASSDRVTGELFF
J gene: TRBJ2-4; clone size: -; D gene: -; V gene: TRBV1; CDR3 DNA: TGCACCAGCAGCCAAGATCAACCCGCGGGGGGGGGAAACATTCAGTACTTC; CDR3 protein: CTSSQDQPAGGGNIQYF
J gene: TRBJ2-1; clone size: -; D gene: TRBD1; V gene: TRBV28; CDR3 DNA: TGTGCCAGCACTGGGGACAGGGTTGTCAATGAGCAGTTCTTC; CDR3 protein: CASTGDRVVNEQFF
J gene: TRBJ1-1; clone size: -; D gene: -; V gene: TRBV6-5; CDR3 DNA: TGTGCCAGCAGTTACTCTTCGTCCCCGAACACTGAAGCTTTCTTT; CDR3 protein: CASSYSSSPNTEAFF
J gene: TRBJ2-1; clone size: -; D gene: TRBD1; V gene: TRBV6-5; CDR3 DNA: TGTGCCAGCAGTTACCCCGGACAGGGTAGACAGTTCTTC; CDR3 protein: CASSYPGQGRQFF
J gene: TRBJ2-2; clone size: -; D gene: TRBD1; V gene: TRBV5-6; CDR3 DNA: TGTGCCAGCAGCTTGGAACCCCGGAGACAGGGCTACACCGGGGAGCTGTTTTTT; CDR3 protein: CASSLEPRRQGYTGELFF
J gene: TRBJ1-5; clone size: -; D gene: -; V gene: TRBV10-3; CDR3 DNA: TGTGCCATCGGGGGGAAAACCGGACACAATCAGCCCCAGCATTTT; CDR3 protein: CAIGGKTGHNQPQHF
J gene: TRBJ2-7; clone size: -; D gene: TRBD2; V gene: TRBV29-1; CDR3 DNA: TGCAGCGTTGAGAGAGGAGCGGGAGGCCACGAGCAGTACTTC; CDR3 protein: CSVERGAGGHEQYF
J gene: TRBJ2-3; clone size: few; D gene: -; V gene: TRBV9; CDR3 DNA: TGTGCCAGCAGCGTAGAGGGGATTGATACGCAGTATTTT; CDR3 protein: CASSVEGIDTQYF
J gene: TRBJ2-5; clone size: -; D gene: TRBD1; V gene: TRBV5-6; CDR3 DNA: TGTGCCAGCAGCGCCGACAGGGGCCTAGGGATGGAGACCCAGTACTTC; CDR3 protein: CASSADRGLGMETQYF
J gene: TRBJ2-7; clone size: -; D gene: -; V gene: TRBV19; CDR3 DNA: TGTGCCAGTAGCCCCAGGGGCCCCTACGAGCAGTACTTC; CDR3 protein: CASSPRGPYEQYF
J gene: TRBJ2-7; clone size: -; D gene: -; V gene: TRBV15; CDR3 DNA: TGTGCCACCAGCAGACAGGGGCCCACCTACGAGCAGTACTTC; CDR3 protein: CATSRQGPTYEQYF
J gene: TRBJ2-4; clone size: -; D gene: -; V gene: TRBV27; CDR3 DNA: TGTGCCAGCAGCCCCTTGGGGGGAGCCATAGCCAAAAACATTCAGTACTTC; CDR3 protein: CASSPLGGAIAKNIQYF
J gene: TRBJ2-7; clone size: -; D gene: TRBD1; V gene: TRBV4-2; CDR3 DNA: TGTGCCAGCAGCCCAGGGACAGAAAGCTACGAGCAGTACTTC; CDR3 protein: CASSPGTESYEQYF
J gene: TRBJ2-7; clone size: -; D gene: TRBD1; V gene: TRBV6-5; CDR3 DNA: TGTGCCAGCAGACCCGGGACAGGGGAATCCTACGAGCAGTACTTC; CDR3 protein: CASRPGTGESYEQYF
J gene: TRBJ2-7; clone size: -; D gene: TRBD2; V gene: TRBV29-1; CDR3 DNA: TGCAGCGTAAGAAGGGCGGGAGACGAGCAGTACTTC; CDR3 protein: CSVRRAGDEQYF
J gene: TRBJ2-3; clone size: -; D gene: TRBD1; V gene: TRBV5-4; CDR3 DNA: TGTGCCAGCAGCCCGGAACAGGGGGCTAGCACAGATACGCAGTATTTT; CDR3 protein: CASSPEQGASTDTQYF